The 10 T cell receptor beta chains reported below all come from one sample, sequenced in a study of blood T cells in healthy people across ages. Primed by a sample-barcoded 5' primer and a J-beta primer mix, a second PCR proceeded for 7 to 11 cycles. Using its own MiXCR run on the 5' RACE reads, TCRdb lists one record per CDR3 protein. Counted here are about 970,000 distinct CDR3 sequences, 45% to 60% occurring once; the ten biggest clones make up roughly a fifth. The sample was blood. Every receptor here comes from a woman aged 60-75 years in good health.

This chain uses TRBV11-1 with TRBJ2-1; D perhaps matches TRBD1 (6 bases). This CDR3 is 22 amino acids long. The germline V and J ends were trimmed by 2 bases and 6 bases, with 35 bases remaining between them. Germline V gives CDR1 SGHAT, CDR2 FQDESV (reference sequence). CDR3 loop: CASSLRFGSDRIPRSSSNEQFF. CDR3 DNA sequence: TGTGCCAGCAGCTTAAGATTCGGATCGGACAGAATTCCCCGTTCCTCGAGCAATGAGCAGTTCTTC.

In its sample, this clonotype was seen a few times. The chain employs TRBV4-1 and TRBJ2-3, with TRBD2 matching over 8 bases. V lost 6 bases to trimming and J lost 7 bases; unmatched junction nucleotides: 18. The CDR3 is 17 residues long. Germline CDR1 reads MGHRA; CDR2 reads YSYEKL. DNA of the CDR3: TGCGCCAGCAGTCGAGCCGGGACTAGATCCGAGACGAATACGCAGTATTTT. The encoded protein is CASSRAGTRSETNTQYF.

This clonotype was seen more than once but under ten times. The gene calls are TRBV20-1 and TRBJ2-1, with TRBD2 as a possible D gene (5 bases). The V and J ends lost 5 bases and 1 base respectively, with 12 bases between them. Germline V gene lookup returns CDR1 DFQATT and CDR2 SNEGSKA (reference sequence). This CDR3 spans 14 amino acids. In DNA, the CDR3 is TGCAGTGCTGTAGGGAGTATATCCTACAATGAGCAGTTCTTC. This gives the protein CSAVGSISYNEQFF.

The chain uses TRBV24-1 and TRBJ2-3, with D maybe TRBD1 (6 bases). This CDR3 is built from 15 residues. V was trimmed by 4 bases and J by 4 bases, leaving 14 bases between them. Germline V gives CDR1 KGHDR, CDR2 SFDVKD. The CDR3 coding sequence is TGTGCCACCAGTGAAACAGGGCGGAGGTCAGATACGCAGTATTTT. Translation: CATSETGRRSDTQYF.

This chain joins TRBV11-2 and TRBJ2-3; 7 bases are a match to TRBD2. From germline, CDR1 is SGHAT and CDR2 FQNNGV. This CDR3 has 19 amino acids. After removal of 6 bases from V and 0 bases from J, the junction contained 18 bases not matched to a gene. CDR3 nucleotide sequence: TGTGCCAGCAGTACGGGCGGGAGTCGTTTGATACTTAGCACAGATACGCAGTATTTT. Protein: CASSTGGSRLILSTDTQYF.

V usage is TRBV29-1 and J usage is TRBJ2-1; TRBD2 might be the D (6 bases). The V end lost 5 bases, the J end lost 4 bases, and 18 bases lay between the germline ends. Germline values: CDR1 SQVTM, CDR2 ANQGSEA. The CDR3 covers 15 residues. CDR3 in DNA: TGCAGCGTTCGGCGGGCGGTAGCGGCTTACAATGAGCAGTTCTTC. Its translation: CSVRRAVAAYNEQFF.

The chain combines TRBV28 with TRBJ2-6; D remains unclear. With 6 bases removed from V and 0 bases from J, the gap between germline ends came to 9 bases. The CDR3 loop spans 15 amino acids. Germline CDR1 MDHEN, CDR2 SYDVKM. The CDR3 region is CASRVPSSGANVLTF. In DNA form, the CDR3 reads TGTGCCAGCAGGGTGCCCAGCTCTGGGGCCAACGTCCTGACTTTC.

The chain has TRBV7-2 and TRBJ2-1; 7 bases map to TRBD1. The end of the DNA aligns better with TRBJ2-7, so the J call may be wrong. CDR1 is SGHTA and CDR2 is FQGNSA in the germline V gene. This CDR3 spans 13 amino acids. The CDR3 spells CASSLQGHNEQYF. The CDR3 DNA sequence: TGTGCCAGCAGCCTACAGGGGCACAATGAGCAGTACTTC.

The chain combines TRBV9 with TRBJ2-2; 8 positions agree with TRBD1. The CDR3 runs 19 residues. Germline V CDR1 and CDR2: SGDLS, YYNGEE. V dropped 2 bases and J dropped 6; count of bases not matched to a gene: 18. The CDR3, as DNA: TGTGCCAGCAGCGTCGAGGGTTGGCAGGGGGCTTTGAGGGCCGGGGAGCTGTTTTTT. Encoded protein: CASSVEGWQGALRAGELFF.

This sequence joins TRBV6-6 and TRBJ2-1; maybe TRBD1 (5 bases). The CDR3 has 15 amino acids. Trimming took 6 bases from V and 6 from J, leaving 18 bases between them. CDR1 is MNHNY and CDR2 is SVGAGI in the germline V gene (reference sequence). Here the CDR3 DNA reads TGTGCCAGCAGGACAATCAGGGTTTTGGGCAATGAGCAGTTCTTC. It yields the protein CASRTIRVLGNEQFF.